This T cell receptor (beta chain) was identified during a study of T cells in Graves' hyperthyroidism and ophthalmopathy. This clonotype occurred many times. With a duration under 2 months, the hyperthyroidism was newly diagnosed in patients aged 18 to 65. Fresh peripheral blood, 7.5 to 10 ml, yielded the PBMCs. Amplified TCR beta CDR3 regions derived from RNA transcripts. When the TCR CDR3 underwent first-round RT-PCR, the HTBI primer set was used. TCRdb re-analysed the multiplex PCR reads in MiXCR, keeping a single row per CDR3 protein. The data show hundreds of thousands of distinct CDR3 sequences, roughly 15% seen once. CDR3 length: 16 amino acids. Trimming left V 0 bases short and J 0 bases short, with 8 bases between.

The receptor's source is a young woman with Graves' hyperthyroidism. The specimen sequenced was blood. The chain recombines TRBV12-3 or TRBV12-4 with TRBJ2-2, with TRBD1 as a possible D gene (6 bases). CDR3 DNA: TGTGCCAGCAGTTTAGCGCGGACAGCGAACACCGGGGAGCTGTTTTTT. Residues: CASSLARTANTGELFF.